This T cell receptor (beta chain) is from a study of CD8 T cells in Susac syndrome. Per the germline V gene, CDR1 is LNHNV and CDR2 is YYDKDF (reference sequence). Trimming took 5 bases from V and 7 from J; bases not matched to a gene: 5. This CDR3 spans 15 amino acids. cDNA came from approximately 0.5 to 1 ug RNA primed by random hexamers. Across 54 Vbeta and 13 Jbeta, TCR beta CDR3 was amplified with immunoSEQ multiplex PCR. TCRdb itself ran the immunoSEQ multiplex PCR reads through MiXCR, one entry per CDR3 protein. This table has approximately 150,000 distinct CDR3 sequences, approximately 94% appearing once. Healthy donors, matched for age and sex, constituted the control group. Negative isolation was used for CD8+ and CD4+ T cells, and FACS enrichment was applied to TEMRA cells.

Sequencing was performed on CD4+ T cells from PBMCs. This receptor was identified in a human donor in good health. This rearrangement joins TRBV15 to TRBJ2-1, with 13 bases matching TRBD2. CDR3 DNA sequence: TGTGCCACCAGCCTACGGACTAGCGGGAGTAATGAGCAGTTCTTC. Amino acids: CATSLRTSGSNEQFF.